This T cell receptor (beta chain) is drawn from a study of T-cell reconstitution after alpha-beta-depleted transplantation in children. A TCRbeta library incorporating unique molecular identifiers was prepared. TCRdb independently ran MiXCR on the PCR reads; one entry per CDR3 protein. The table lists fewer than 500,000 distinct CDR3 sequences, roughly 43% of them singletons. Study results and limitations: Alpha-beta T cells present about two months after transplant were reported to originate from several hundred expanded graft clones.

This clonotype has a count of ten or more. Its target is unknown. Sample: PBMCs, taken before TCRalphabeta/CD19-depleted stem cell transplant. This TCR came from a girl aged 2 to 9 with aplastic anemia, due to receive a stem cell transplant.

The CDR3 region is CASRRTSGYNEQFF. For the CDR3, the DNA is TGTGCCAGCCGGAGAACTAGCGGATACAATGAGCAGTTCTTC. This chain connects TRBV7-2 to TRBJ2-1; 8 bases align to TRBD2. The V gene's germline CDR1 is SGHTA and CDR2 FQGNSA. The V segment lost 8 bases and the J segment 4 bases; nucleotides outside the gene matches: 7. The CDR3 totals 14 residues.